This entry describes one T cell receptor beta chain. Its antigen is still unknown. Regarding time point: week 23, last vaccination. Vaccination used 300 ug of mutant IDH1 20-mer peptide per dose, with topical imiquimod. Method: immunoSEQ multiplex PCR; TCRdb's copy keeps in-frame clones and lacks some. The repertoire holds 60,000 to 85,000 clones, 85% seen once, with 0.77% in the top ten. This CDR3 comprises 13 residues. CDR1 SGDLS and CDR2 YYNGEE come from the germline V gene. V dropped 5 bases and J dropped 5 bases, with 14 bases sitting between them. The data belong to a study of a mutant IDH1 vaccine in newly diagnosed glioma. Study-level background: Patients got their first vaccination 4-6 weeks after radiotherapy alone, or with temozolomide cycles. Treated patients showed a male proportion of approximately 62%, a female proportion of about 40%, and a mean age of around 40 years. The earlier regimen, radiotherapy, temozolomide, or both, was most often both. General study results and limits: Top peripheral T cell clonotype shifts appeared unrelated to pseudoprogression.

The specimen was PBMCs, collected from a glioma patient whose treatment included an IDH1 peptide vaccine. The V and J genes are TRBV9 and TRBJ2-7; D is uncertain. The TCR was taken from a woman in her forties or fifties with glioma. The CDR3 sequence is CASSLVGNDEQYF. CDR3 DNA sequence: TGTGCCAGCAGTCTGGTAGGGAACGACGAGCAGTACTTC.